This TCR beta chain was found in a study of PD-1 blockade in mismatch repair-deficient tumors. Study in general: Enrolled 2013-2016, patients had progressing, pretreated mismatch repair-deficient cancers of approximately 13 types.

Whole-study findings and limits: Rapid post-treatment expansion, then contraction, generally preceding radiologic response, marked tumor-resident clones.

The protocol was immunoSEQ multiplex PCR, while the TCRdb copy is restricted to in-frame clones and leaves out a portion. Of tens of thousands of clones listed, approximately 78% are singletons. Looked up from germline, CDR1 is SGHNT and CDR2 is YYREEE (reference sequence). The CDR3 contains 15 residues. V lost 4 bases and J 2 bases, leaving 15 bases between the germline ends. On this clone: The antigen is undetermined.

The TCR-sequenced patients were a few responders to pembrolizumab. V and J are TRBV5-4 and TRBJ1-1; D ambiguous. The receptor was isolated from an adult with mismatch repair-deficient cancer. Sequences were derived from peripheral blood, sampled 2 weeks after starting pembrolizumab. DNA of the CDR3: TGTGCCAGCAGCATACAAAGACGGAAAAACACTGAAGCTTTCTTT. It encodes CASSIQRRKNTEAFF.